The present entry profiles one TCR beta chain with its context. Its specificity is not known. Built from TCR beta cDNA, the libraries had unique molecular identifiers in them. MiXCR was run by TCRdb on the PCR reads, yielding one entry per CDR3 protein. Of 250,000 to 300,000 distinct CDR3 sequences detected, 30% to 45% appear once; the ten largest clones hold 4.5% to 5.5%. This entry belongs to a study of post-analysis software for immune sequencing data. Overall study findings and caveats: With TRBV5-6, TRBV5-1 and TRBV20-1 included, 4 to 6 TRBV segments were more frequent in patients than in controls.

The V gene's germline CDR1 is SQVTM and CDR2 ANQGSEA. The trim removed 7 bases at V and 5 bases at J, leaving 3 bases unmatched. This CDR3 has 11 residues. The sample consisted of blood. The receptor was derived from a girl between 5 and 17 years old with multiple sclerosis. V gene TRBV29-1 combines with J gene TRBJ2-7; 9 bases line up with TRBD1. The CDR3: CSAGTGNEQYF. DNA for the CDR3: TGCAGCGCGGGGACAGGGAACGAGCAGTACTTC.